This is a list of T cell receptor beta chains from one sample in a study of molecular identifiers for immune sequencing clone quantification. TCRdb itself ran the PCR reads through MiXCR, one entry per CDR3 protein. The sample lists under 350,000 distinct CDR3 sequences; about a quarter were seen once. Input material: naive CD8+ T cells from blood, with Jurkat cell RNA spiked in. The receptor set was obtained from a human donor in good health. Some libraries in this study had Jurkat cell RNA spiked in. Each CDR3 is given with its conserved first and last residue. D genes are given only for firm matches. The size entry is marked missing in some rows and otherwise reads once, few, many or a size class.

TGTGCCTGGAGGGACTCGAGGACAGGGATATCCTACGAGCAGTACTTC	CAWRDSRTGISYEQYF	TRBV30	TRBJ2-7	TRBD1	few
TGTGCCTGGAGTATAATAGCCCCGAATTACAATGAGCAGTTCTTC	CAWSIIAPNYNEQFF	TRBV30	TRBJ2-1	.	many
TGCAGTGCTACGCTAGATGACAGGTGGTCTTGGGATACGCAGTATTTT	CSATLDDRWSWDTQYF	TRBV20-1	TRBJ2-3	.	.
TGCAGTGCCCTTGGGGCAGAAAACACTGAAGCTTTCTTT	CSALGAENTEAFF	TRBV20-1	TRBJ1-1	.	few
TGCGCCAGCAGTCTACATTGGAGAGAGGAACCGAATGAAAAACTGTTTTTT	CASSLHWREEPNEKLFF	TRBV23-1	TRBJ1-4	.	many
TGTGCCAGCAGCTACTCAATTAAACAGGGTCGTGACACTGAAGCTTTCTTT	CASSYSIKQGRDTEAFF	TRBV7-9	TRBJ1-1	.	many
TGTGCCAGCAGCTCCATAGCGGCATACTACAATGAGCAGTTCTTC	CASSSIAAYYNEQFF	TRBV7-9	TRBJ2-1	.	.
TGTGCCACCAGTACGGGAGTCGCCGGGGAGCTGTTTTTT	CATSTGVAGELFF	TRBV24-1	TRBJ2-2	.	many
TGTGCCAGCAGCTTACCCGGGGGGCAGGAAGCTTTCTTT	CASSLPGGQEAFF	TRBV7-9	TRBJ1-1	.	.
TGCAGCGTTGAGGTTTATACAGGGGGCTTATTAACCCAGCATTTT	CSVEVYTGGLLTQHF	TRBV29-1	TRBJ1-5	TRBD1	many
TGCGCCAGCAGTGACAGGGCCGCCTACGAGCAGTACTTC	CASSDRAAYEQYF	TRBV10-2	TRBJ2-7	.	few
TGTGCCAGCCTGGGGGAGGGGGCCCCGAACACTGAAGCTTTCTTT	CASLGEGAPNTEAFF	TRBV6-2/TRBV6-3	TRBJ1-1	TRBD1	.
TGTGCCAGCAGCCAATGGGAGGGTTTGTACGAGCAGTACTTC	CASSQWEGLYEQYF	TRBV14	TRBJ2-7	TRBD2	few
TGTGCCAGTAGTATGGCGGGAATGAACACTGGAGCTTTCTTT	CASSMAGMNTGAFF	TRBV19	TRBJ1-1	.	.
TGCGCCAGCAGCCAAGACAGGGGAAGTGTCTACACCTTC	CASSQDRGSVYTF	TRBV4-1	TRBJ1-2	.	many
TGTGCCAGCAGTTTTCATAGCGGGAGTAAGTCAGATACGCAGTATTTT	CASSFHSGSKSDTQYF	TRBV28	TRBJ2-3	TRBD2	many
TGTGCCAGCAGCGAAGGGGTAGAGTTTCTGTTTTTT	CASSEGVEFLFF	TRBV28	TRBJ1-4	.	few
TGTGCCAGCAGCCCCACAGGGATCAACATCTACGAGCAGTACTTC	CASSPTGINIYEQYF	TRBV28	TRBJ2-7	.	few
TGTGCCAGCAGCCAAGATCCGGTCAATGAGCAGTTCTTC	CASSQDPVNEQFF	TRBV4-2	TRBJ2-1	.	once
TGCAGTGCGAGATCAGGGGGGGTGGGGTACGAGCAGTACTTC	CSARSGGVGYEQYF	TRBV20-1	TRBJ2-7	.	.
TGTGCCTGGATCCAAGCGGGACTTCTCACAGATACGCAGTATTTT	CAWIQAGLLTDTQYF	TRBV30	TRBJ2-3	TRBD2	many
TGTGCCAGCAGTTACACCTCTCCAGGAGTCTACACAGATACGCAGTATTTT	CASSYTSPGVYTDTQYF	TRBV6-5	TRBJ2-3	.	.